Listed here are 28 T cell receptor beta chains from one sample, sequenced in a study of T-cell reconstitution after alpha-beta-depleted transplantation in children. Preparation of the TCRbeta library used unique molecular identifiers. Via MiXCR, TCRdb re-called the PCR reads, giving one row per CDR3 protein. The sample has about 17,000 distinct CDR3 sequences; roughly 5.6% are singletons. The input for sequencing was PBMCs, taken before TCRalphabeta/CD19-depleted stem cell transplant. The receptor set was obtained from a boy younger than 18 with acute lymphoblastic leukemia, due to receive a stem cell transplant.

This clonotype was counted ten times or more. V and J are TRBV6-2 or TRBV6-3 and TRBJ2-1; 9 bases match TRBD2. Germline V gene data show CDR1 as MNHEY and CDR2 as SVGEGT. CDR3 length equals 15 residues. V trimming: 5 bases; J trimming: 5 bases; junction bases outside the gene matches: 7. The CDR3 DNA reads as TGTGCCAGCAGTCCTAGCGGGGTTTTTGACAATGAGCAGTTCTTC. Translating gives CASSPSGVFDNEQFF.

This clonotype was observed many times. The chain employs TRBV7-2 and TRBJ1-5; D may be TRBD1 (6 bases). The CDR3 runs 15 residues. Trimming took off 2 bases at V and 2 bases at J, with 10 bases between the two ends. The germline V gene encodes CDR1 SGHTA and CDR2 FQGNSA. The CDR3 sequence is CASSLTGTGNQPQHF. The CDR3, as DNA: TGTGCCAGCAGCTTAACAGGGACGGGCAATCAGCCCCAGCATTTT.

This clonotype occurred many times. The junction and the germline gene differ at one end; a read error may be behind it. Here the CDR3 DNA reads TGTGCCATCAGCCCCGGGCAGGGTCCCTACGAGCAGTACTTC. Translated, it gives CAISPGQGPYEQYF. V and J are TRBV5-6 and TRBJ2-7; a weak D match, TRBD1 (5 bases). The germline CDR1 and CDR2 sequences are SGHDT and YYEEEE. The CDR3 is 14 amino acids.

At least ten counts were recorded for this clonotype. V gene TRBV7-8 combines with J gene TRBJ1-1; D gene ambiguous. V was cut by 3 bases and J by 11 bases, with 16 bases left in between. CDR1 and CDR2 (germline): SGHVS, FQNEAQ. The CDR3 consists of 13 residues. This chain's CDR3 is CASSFDLGWGAFF. The CDR3 coding sequence is TGTGCCAGCAGCTTTGACCTAGGGTGGGGTGCTTTCTTT.

This clonotype was counted ten times or more. The J gene is TRBJ1-2, the V gene TRBV5-1; TRBD1 agrees at 8 bases. Germline V gives CDR1 SGHRS, CDR2 YFSETQ. The length of the CDR3 is 14 residues. The J segment lost 3 bases and the V segment lost 3 bases, leaving 4 bases of the junction unmatched. The CDR3: CASSWGQADYGYTF. The CDR3 region has the DNA TGCGCCAGCAGCTGGGGACAGGCTGACTATGGCTACACCTTC.

In this sample, this clonotype turned up many times. J is TRBJ2-7 and V is TRBV28; D gene uncertain. Germline-derived CDR1 and CDR2 are MDHEN and SYDVKM. The CDR3 runs 14 residues. Trimming removed 2 bases at V and 3 bases at J, with 11 bases between. CDR3 DNA sequence: TGTGCCAGCAGTTTAACTGGGCTTGACTACGAGCAGTACTTC. This codes for CASSLTGLDYEQYF.

This clonotype was seen many times. The V call is TRBV5-4, the J call TRBJ1-4; 7 bases map to TRBD1. Germline V gene data show CDR1 as SGHNT and CDR2 as YYREEE (reference sequence). The J segment lost 0 bases and the V segment lost 2 bases, leaving 4 bases of the junction unmatched. The CDR3 is 16 residues long. The CDR3 bases are TGTGCCAGCAGCTTAGGGACAGCAGCAACTAATGAAAAACTGTTTTTT. It codes for CASSLGTAATNEKLFF.

This clonotype was detected many times. The genes are TRBV9 and TRBJ1-3; D gene unclear. Germline loops: CDR1 SGDLS, CDR2 YYNGEE. Between the trimmed V and J ends, which lost 2 bases and 1 base, there was a span of 10 bases. The CDR3 covers 15 residues. In nucleotides, the CDR3 is TGTGCCAGCAGCGTCGGTCTGGCATCTGGAAACACCATATATTTT. This codes for CASSVGLASGNTIYF.

This clonotype has a count of ten or more. The CDR3 DNA sequence: TGTGCCAGCAGCTTAGGGGGGGCTCTCACCGGGGAGCTGTTTTTT. Translation: CASSLGGALTGELFF. The chain combines TRBV11-3 with TRBJ2-2; D is tentatively TRBD1 or TRBD2 (6 bases each). Between the trimmed V and J ends, which lost 1 base and 4 bases, there was a span of 10 bases. This CDR3 comprises 15 residues. In germline, CDR1 is SGHNT, CDR2 YENEEA.

This clonotype was observed at least ten times. The chain joins TRBV7-8 to TRBJ2-7, with 9 positions matching TRBD2. V was clipped by 3 bases and J by 2 bases; unmatched bases: 2. This CDR3 is 14 amino acids long. CDR1 is SGHVS and CDR2 is FQNEAQ in the germline V gene. CDR3 amino acids: CASSFTSGPYEQYF. In DNA, the CDR3 is TGTGCCAGCAGCTTTACTAGCGGGCCCTACGAGCAGTACTTC.

This clonotype has a handful of counts. This rearrangement joins TRBV28 to TRBJ1-2, with TRBD1 as a possible D gene (5 bases). This CDR3 has 12 amino acids. Germline CDR1 MDHEN, CDR2 SYDVKM. Trimming removed 7 bases from V and 8 bases from J, with 14 bases in between. This chain's CDR3 is CASNIKGRGYTF. DNA for the CDR3: TGTGCCAGCAACATTAAGGGGCGAGGCTACACCTTC.

This clonotype was seen many times. J is TRBJ2-1 and V is TRBV28; TRBD2 might be the D (6 bases). The CDR3 consists of 15 residues. In germline, CDR1 is MDHEN, CDR2 SYDVKM. Trimming left V 3 bases short and J 5 bases short, with 14 bases between. The CDR3, as DNA: TGTGCCAGCAGTTTCTTGGCGGGGAGAGACAATGAGCAGTTCTTC. This gives the protein CASSFLAGRDNEQFF. The variable domain in full, with the rest retrieved from reference TRBV28 and TRBJ2-1, is DVKVTQSSRYLVKRTGEKVFLECVQDMDHENMFWYRQDPGLGLRLIYFSYDVKMKEKGDIPEGYSVSREKKERFSLILESASTNQTSMYLCASSFLAGRDNEQFFGPGTRLTVL.

This clonotype was observed many times. V is TRBV24-1 and J is TRBJ2-7; a possible D gene is TRBD1 (5 bases). Germline loops: CDR1 KGHDR, CDR2 SFDVKD. The CDR3 covers 12 residues. The germline V and J ends were trimmed by 5 bases and 3 bases, with 7 bases remaining between them. The CDR3 DNA is TGTGCCACCAGTGGGGGCAGCTACGAGCAGTACTTC. Translation: CATSGGSYEQYF.

This clonotype was detected ten times or more. V and J are TRBV12-3 or TRBV12-4 and TRBJ1-5; D might be TRBD1 (6 bases). Between the trimmed V and J ends, which lost 6 bases and 7 bases, there was a span of 13 bases. This CDR3 has 13 residues. CDR3 sequence: CASSPGGGQPQHF. The CDR3 coding sequence is TGTGCCAGCAGCCCCGGGGGGGGCCAGCCCCAGCATTTT.

This clonotype was counted at least ten times. The chain uses TRBV7-2 and TRBJ2-2; D ambiguous. CDR1 is SGHTA and CDR2 is FQGNSA in the germline V gene. The length of the CDR3 is 12 residues. Deletions cut 2 bases from V and 3 bases from J, with 1 base between. The CDR3 DNA reads as TGTGCCAGCAGCTTATACACCGGGGAGCTGTTTTTT. This sequence encodes CASSLYTGELFF.

This clonotype ranks as medium-sized (0.01 to 0.1%). The chain is built from TRBV7-3 and TRBJ2-3; 9 nucleotides match TRBD1. V lost 2 bases to trimming and J lost 4 bases; unmatched junction nucleotides: 4. The CDR3 is 15 amino acids. CDR1 and CDR2 (germline): SGHTA, FQGTGA. CDR3 sequence reads: CASSLWGQGADTQYF. CDR3 in DNA: TGTGCCAGCAGCTTATGGGGACAGGGTGCAGATACGCAGTATTTT.

This clonotype has at least ten counts. The V call is TRBV28, the J call TRBJ2-7; no firm D call. CDR1 is MDHEN, CDR2 SYDVKM, per germline. V gave up 5 bases and J gave up 2 bases, with 13 bases separating them. CDR3 size: 14 residues. The CDR3 sequence is CASSQRVAAYEQYF. The CDR3 DNA is TGTGCCAGCAGTCAACGGGTCGCAGCCTACGAGCAGTACTTC. Filled out from reference TRBV28 and TRBJ2-7, the complete variable domain reads DVKVTQSSRYLVKRTGEKVFLECVQDMDHENMFWYRQDPGLGLRLIYFSYDVKMKEKGDIPEGYSVSREKKERFSLILESASTNQTSMYLCASSQRVAAYEQYFGPGTRLTVT.

This clonotype is labeled medium-sized. The rearrangement links TRBV10-2 to TRBJ2-7, with 9 nucleotides matching TRBD1. The CDR3 contains 14 residues. V was clipped by 3 bases and J by 5 bases; unmatched bases: 5. The V gene's germline CDR1 is WSHSY and CDR2 SAAADI. CDR3 sequence (DNA): TGCGCCAGCAGTGATTGGACAGGGGCGGACGAGCAGTACTTC. It codes for CASSDWTGADEQYF.

Notes on this clonotype: A much larger clone is a single base away; this may be a read error. This chain connects TRBV5-6 to TRBJ2-1; possibly TRBD2 for D (5 bases). The germline V gene encodes CDR1 SGHDT and CDR2 YYEEEE. The CDR3 extends over 16 amino acids. V lost 8 bases and J 7 bases, leaving 25 bases between the germline ends. The CDR3 spells CARSPRPSPLRNEQFF. The CDR3 DNA reads as TGTGCCAGGAGCCCCCGGCCTAGCCCCCTTCGGAATGAGCAGTTCTTC.

This clonotype was found many times. This rearrangement joins TRBV6-5 to TRBJ1-1; D is unresolved. Germline CDR1 reads MNHEY; CDR2 reads SVGAGI. V lost 2 bases and J lost 0, with 10 bases in between. The CDR3 is 15 residues long. The CDR3: CASSYRQFMNTEAFF. DNA of the CDR3: TGTGCCAGCAGTTACCGTCAGTTTATGAACACTGAAGCTTTCTTT.

This clonotype is classed as medium-sized (0.01 to 0.1%). This chain joins TRBV12-3 or TRBV12-4 and TRBJ2-3, with a weak D call TRBD1 (6 bases). V was cut by 6 bases and J by 4 bases, with 11 bases left in between. The CDR3 is 13 amino acids. This chain's CDR3 is CASRDSVADTQYF. The DNA for the CDR3 is TGTGCCAGCAGGGACAGCGTTGCAGATACGCAGTATTTT.

This clonotype was observed at least ten times. V and J are TRBV11-2 and TRBJ1-1, with D tentatively TRBD1 (6 bases). This CDR3 region has 16 residues. CDR1 and CDR2 (germline): SGHAT, FQNNGV. The V and J ends lost 5 bases and 2 bases respectively, with 18 bases between them. The CDR3: CASSPRGAFTNTEAFF. The DNA for the CDR3 is TGTGCCAGCAGCCCACGGGGGGCATTCACTAACACTGAAGCTTTCTTT.

This clonotype rates as medium-sized (0.01 to 0.1%). This CDR3 is CASSQEKISEGEQFF. CDR3 nucleotide sequence: TGCGCCAGCAGCCAAGAGAAAATTAGCGAGGGTGAGCAGTTCTTC. The chain combines TRBV4-1 with TRBJ2-1, with D perhaps matching TRBD2 (5 bases). The CDR3 loop spans 15 amino acids. Germline V lookup: CDR1 MGHRA, CDR2 YSYEKL. V was shortened by 0 bases and J by 9 bases, with 15 bases between the two germline ends.

This clonotype was seen many times. This chain links TRBV15 with TRBJ1-2, with unresolved D. V was trimmed by 1 base and J by 2 bases, leaving 5 bases between them. The CDR3 is 13 residues long. Germline assignment: CDR1 LNHNV and CDR2 YYDKDF (reference sequence). The CDR3 nucleotides read TGTGCCACCAGCAGAGCCTGGAACTATGGCTACACCTTC. Translating gives CATSRAWNYGYTF. The whole variable domain, filled in from reference TRBV15 and TRBJ1-2, reads DAMVIQNPRYQVTQFGKPVTLSCSQTLNHNVMYWYQQKSSQAPKLLFHYYDKDFNNEADTPDNFQSRRPNTSFCFLDIRSPGLGDTAMYLCATSRAWNYGYTFGSGTRLTVV.

This clonotype rates as medium-sized. The chain uses TRBV10-2 and TRBJ2-1; no firm D call. Trimming took 6 bases from V and 13 from J, leaving 10 bases between them. Per germline, CDR1 WSHSY and CDR2 SAAADI. The length of the CDR3 is 10 residues. The CDR3 sequence is CASRSISQFF. CDR3 nucleotide sequence: TGCGCCAGCAGATCAATCAGTCAGTTCTTC.

This clonotype was counted ten times or more. CDR3: CATSTAPPSPSSYEQYF. The CDR3, as DNA: TGTGCCACCAGCACAGCCCCACCATCCCCCAGTTCCTACGAGCAGTACTTC. J is TRBJ2-7 and V is TRBV15; no firm D call. The V gene lost 4 bases and the J gene lost 1 base, with 20 bases spanning the gap. The CDR3 has 17 residues. CDR1 LNHNV and CDR2 YYDKDF come from the germline V gene (reference sequence).

By sample fraction, this clonotype is medium-sized. The rearrangement joins TRBV20-1 to TRBJ1-5, with TRBD1 as a possible D gene (5 bases). Trimming stripped 5 bases from V and 2 bases from J, with 16 bases between. The CDR3 has 15 amino acids. Germline CDR1 DFQATT, CDR2 SNEGSKA (reference sequence). The CDR3 protein is CSAYQGYGGNQPQHF. CDR3 nucleotide sequence: TGCAGTGCTTACCAGGGATACGGGGGCAATCAGCCCCAGCATTTT.

This clonotype was picked up many times. The chain carries TRBV5-6 and TRBJ1-3; the D is unclear. Trimming shortened V by 1 base and J by 4 bases, and 15 bases separated the two germline ends. The CDR3 length is 16 residues. Germline V gene data show CDR1 as SGHDT and CDR2 as YYEEEE. In DNA form, the CDR3 reads TGTGCCAGCAGCTTGTATACGAGGGTCACAGGAAACACCATATATTTT. This encodes CASSLYTRVTGNTIYF. The variable domain in full, completed from reference TRBV5-6 and TRBJ1-3, reads DAGVTQSPTHLIKTRGQQVTLRCSPKSGHDTVSWYQQALGQGPQFIFQYYEEEERQRGNFPDRFSGHQFPNYSSELNVNALLLGDSALYLCASSLYTRVTGNTIYFGEGSWLTVV.